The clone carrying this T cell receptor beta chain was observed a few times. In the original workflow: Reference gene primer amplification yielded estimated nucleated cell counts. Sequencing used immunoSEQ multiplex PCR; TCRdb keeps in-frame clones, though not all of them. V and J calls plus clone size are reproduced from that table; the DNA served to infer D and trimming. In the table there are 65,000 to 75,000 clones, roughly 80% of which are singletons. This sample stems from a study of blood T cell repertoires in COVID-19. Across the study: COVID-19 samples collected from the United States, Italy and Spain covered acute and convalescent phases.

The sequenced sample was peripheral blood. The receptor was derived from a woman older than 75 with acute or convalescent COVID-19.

The CDR3 DNA follows: TGTGCCAGCAGGCCGGGCAGGGGCCCCCAAGAGACCCAGTACTTC. Residues: CASRPGRGPQETQYF. The chain is built from TRBV2 and TRBJ2-5, with a weak D call TRBD1 (6 bases). The ends were cut back, 6 bases at V and 1 base at J, with 15 bases in the middle. Germline-derived CDR1 and CDR2 are SNHLY and FYNNEI. The CDR3 covers 15 residues.